This T cell receptor (beta chain) is drawn from a study of T-cell memory formation after mild COVID-19. Study-level findings and limits: A balance of CD4 and CD8 characterized clones contracting day 15 to 85, whereas later expanders leaned CD4+. Contracting CD4+ clones sat mainly in CM and EM; CD8+ in EMRA.

Details on this clonotype: The target antigen is unknown.

The CDR3 loop spans 14 amino acids. With 5 bases removed from V and 1 base from J, the gap between germline ends came to 8 bases. The V gene's germline CDR1 is KGHDR and CDR2 SFDVKD. TCRdb redid the calling of the 5' RACE reads with MiXCR, one entry per CDR3 protein. The profile covers approximately 390,000 distinct CDR3 sequences, with approximately 16% appearing a single time and 20% to 25% taken by the ten largest. Sequenced sample: PBMCs or a T cell subset sorted from them (not recorded which). The V gene is TRBV24-1, the J gene TRBJ1-5; TRBD1 is a possible D gene (5 bases). This clonotype was sampled from a man younger than 35 who had mild COVID-19 (a few samples of this study predate the infection). Cell type and time point are not known. The CDR3 DNA sequence: TGTGCCACCAGTGTTGGGGGAAGCAATCAGCCCCAGCATTTT. It specifies CATSVGGSNQPQHF.